These 28 T cell receptor beta chains share one sample of origin, sequenced in a study of T cells in Graves' hyperthyroidism and ophthalmopathy. RNA transcripts yielded amplified TCR beta CDR3 regions. With the HTBI primer set, the TCR CDR3 went through a first round of RT-PCR. In TCRdb, the multiplex PCR reads were re-called with MiXCR into one record per CDR3 protein. The profile shows a few hundred thousand distinct CDR3 sequences, 14% to 15% of them singletons. The sequenced material came from blood. Receptor source: a woman aged 25-40 years with Graves' hyperthyroidism.

This clonotype was recorded at least ten times. This chain joins TRBV2 and TRBJ2-1; either TRBD1 or TRBD2 may supply D (6 bases each). The CDR3 contains 16 residues. Between the trimmed V and J ends, which lost 0 bases and 4 bases, there was a span of 13 bases. Germline V lookup: CDR1 SNHLY, CDR2 FYNNEI. The chain's CDR3 is CASSEAPGASYNEQFF. Here the CDR3 DNA reads TGTGCCAGCAGTGAAGCCCCGGGGGCATCGTACAATGAGCAGTTCTTC.

In its sample, this clonotype was seen many times. The V and J genes are TRBV6-1 and TRBJ2-7; 10 bases match TRBD2. V shed 5 bases and J 3 bases; nucleotides not matched to a gene: 7. Germline V CDR1 and CDR2: MNHNS, SASEGT. The CDR3 loop spans 15 amino acids. The CDR3, as DNA: TGTGCCAGCAGTTCCAATCTAGCGGGAGACTACGAGCAGTACTTC. Residues: CASSSNLAGDYEQYF.

This clonotype was detected many times. A read error may account for a junction end that differs from germline. This chain connects TRBV2 to TRBJ2-1, with 13 bases fitting TRBD2. The germline V gene has CDR1 SNHLY and CDR2 FYNNEI. CDR3 length equals 18 residues. The CDR3 loop reads CASSGRETSGRSYDEQFF. In DNA form, the CDR3 reads TGTGCCAGCAGTGGCCGGGAGACTAGCGGGAGGTCCTACGATGAGCAGTTCTTC. The entire variable domain, with the rest obtained from reference TRBV2 and TRBJ2-1, is as follows: EPEVTQTPSHQVTQMGQEVILRCVPISNHLYFYWYRQILGQKVEFLVSFYNNEISEKSEIFDDQFSVERPDGSNFTLKIRSTKLEDSAMYFCASSGRETSGRSYDEQFFGPGTRLTVL.

This clonotype was picked up many times. V and J are TRBV18 and TRBJ2-1, with TRBD2 matching 11 bases. Trimming cost V 2 bases and J 5 bases; bases outside gene matches: 5. Germline lookup yields CDR1 KGHSH and CDR2 LQKENI. The CDR3 consists of 16 residues. For the CDR3, the DNA is TGTGCCAGCTCACCATCGGGACTAGCGGTTAACAATGAGCAGTTCTTC. This encodes CASSPSGLAVNNEQFF. The variable domain in full, completed from reference TRBV18 and TRBJ2-1, reads NAGVMQNPRHLVRRRGQEARLRCSPMKGHSHVYWYRQLPEEGLKFMVYLQKENIIDESGMPKERFSAEFPKEGPSILRIQQVVRGDSAAYFCASSPSGLAVNNEQFFGPGTRLTVL.

At least ten counts were recorded for this clonotype. The rearrangement joins TRBV20-1 to TRBJ2-1; D uncertain. Germline V gives CDR1 DFQATT, CDR2 SNEGSKA (reference sequence). V lost 4 bases and J 6 bases, leaving 16 bases between the germline ends. The length of the CDR3 is 14 residues. The CDR3 coding sequence is TGCAGTGCTATTCCCAGCCGGCCCCCCAATGAGCAGTTCTTC. It encodes CSAIPSRPPNEQFF.

At least ten counts were recorded for this clonotype. The CDR3 sequence: CASGMTGGTDTQYF. CDR3 DNA sequence: TGTGCCAGCGGAATGACAGGGGGCACAGATACGCAGTATTTT. The rearrangement uses TRBV28 and TRBJ2-3; 8 nucleotides align to TRBD1. CDR3 size: 14 residues. The V gene end was trimmed by 8 bases and the J gene end by 1 base; junction bases not matched to a gene: 5. Germline loops: CDR1 MDHEN, CDR2 SYDVKM.

This clonotype has at least ten counts. V is TRBV18 and J is TRBJ2-5; TRBD2 agrees at 11 bases. After removal of 6 bases from V and 0 bases from J, the junction contained 9 bases not matched to a gene. CDR1 KGHSH and CDR2 LQKENI come from the germline V gene. The CDR3 is 17 residues long. CDR3 protein: CASSRIPGLADQETQYF. In nucleotides, the CDR3 is TGTGCCAGCTCGCGAATTCCGGGACTAGCGGACCAAGAGACCCAGTACTTC. Using reference TRBV18 and TRBJ2-5 for the parts outside the CDR3, the full variable domain is NAGVMQNPRHLVRRRGQEARLRCSPMKGHSHVYWYRQLPEEGLKFMVYLQKENIIDESGMPKERFSAEFPKEGPSILRIQQVVRGDSAAYFCASSRIPGLADQETQYFGPGTRLLVL.

This clonotype appeared many times. CDR3 sequence reads: CASSRRGVETQYF. In DNA, the CDR3 is TGTGCCAGCAGCCGGAGAGGAGTGGAGACCCAGTACTTC. This chain uses TRBV3-1 with TRBJ2-5; D is ambiguous. Germline CDR1 is LGHDT and CDR2 is YNNKEL (reference sequence). Trimming removed 4 bases from V and 5 bases from J, with 11 bases in between. The CDR3 is 13 residues long.

This clonotype was seen more than once but under ten times. At one end the junction does not follow the germline gene, possibly because of a read error. V gene TRBV20-1 combines with J gene TRBJ2-7; D remains ambiguous. The CDR3 consists of 12 residues. Germline assignment: CDR1 DFQATT and CDR2 SNEGSKA (reference sequence). For the CDR3, the DNA is TGCAGTGCTAGTCGGACCGCCCTCGAGGAAAACTTC. Its translation: CSASRTALEENF.

This clonotype was seen only a few times. This chain joins TRBV10-3 and TRBJ2-7; 9 nucleotides agree with TRBD1. The CDR3 has 14 amino acids. Germline V CDR1 and CDR2: ENHRY, SYGVKD. V lost 10 bases, J lost 7 bases, and 14 bases stayed unmatched. The CDR3 DNA reads TGTGCCACCGGCCCCCTGGGACAGGGAAGGGAGCAGTACTTC. It encodes CATGPLGQGREQYF.

This clonotype was observed a handful of times. The DNA for the CDR3 is TGCGCCAGCAGCCAAGACCCAGGGGTGGCTATCTATAGCAATCAGCCCCAGCATTTT. It is translated as CASSQDPGVAIYSNQPQHF. This chain joins TRBV4-1 and TRBJ1-5, with TRBD1 as a possible D gene (6 bases). Germline V gene data show CDR1 as MGHRA and CDR2 as YSYEKL. V lost 0 bases to trimming and J lost 0 bases, with 18 bases between them. CDR3 length equals 19 residues.

The chain carries TRBV7-9 and TRBJ2-5; 7 bases map to TRBD2. V gave up 5 bases and J gave up 4 bases; unmatched junction bases: 7. The CDR3 is 14 amino acids. Germline CDR1 is SEHNR and CDR2 is FQNEAQ (reference sequence). CDR3 sequence: CASSPSGGGETQYF. Here the CDR3 DNA reads TGTGCCAGCAGCCCTAGCGGTGGAGGAGAGACCCAGTACTTC.

This clonotype was seen a few times. The rearrangement links TRBV19 to TRBJ1-1, with D unresolved. The germline V and J ends were trimmed by 5 bases and 7 bases, with 17 bases remaining between them. The CDR3 runs to 14 residues. The germline CDR1 and CDR2 sequences are LNHDA and SQIVND (reference sequence). CDR3 protein: CASSPLESALEAFF. For the CDR3, the DNA is TGTGCCAGTAGTCCCTTGGAGTCAGCACTTGAAGCTTTCTTT.

This sequence joins TRBV6-1 and TRBJ2-5, with 10 bases matching TRBD2. Per the germline V gene, CDR1 is MNHNS and CDR2 is SASEGT. This CDR3 spans 18 amino acids. V was clipped by 6 bases and J by 5 bases; unmatched bases: 18. The CDR3 reads CASSTNPGLATRGETQYF. The CDR3 bases are TGTGCCAGCAGCACAAATCCGGGACTAGCGACTCGTGGCGAGACCCAGTACTTC.

The table lists this clonotype with a few counts. The rearrangement uses TRBV18 and TRBJ2-1, with D uncertain. This CDR3 is 15 amino acids long. Per the germline V gene, CDR1 is KGHSH and CDR2 is LQKENI. V was cut by 6 bases and J by 2 bases, with 14 bases left in between. CDR3: CASSPLGPAYNEQFF. The CDR3 DNA is TGTGCCAGCTCCCCCCTAGGCCCAGCCTACAATGAGCAGTTCTTC. Combining the CDR3 with reference TRBV18 and TRBJ2-1 gives the whole variable domain NAGVMQNPRHLVRRRGQEARLRCSPMKGHSHVYWYRQLPEEGLKFMVYLQKENIIDESGMPKERFSAEFPKEGPSILRIQQVVRGDSAAYFCASSPLGPAYNEQFFGPGTRLTVL.

This clonotype was counted at least ten times. The chain links TRBV28 to TRBJ2-7, with D unresolved. V lost 1 base and J 2 bases, leaving 12 bases between the germline ends. CDR1 and CDR2 (germline): MDHEN, SYDVKM. The CDR3 runs to 15 residues. DNA for the CDR3: TGTGCCAGCAGTTTATCGCCCTCGTCCGCCTACGAGCAGTACTTC. It is translated as CASSLSPSSAYEQYF.

The chain combines TRBV12-3 or TRBV12-4 with TRBJ2-1, with 11 bases aligning to TRBD2. The CDR3 has 17 residues. Losses at the gene ends were 0 bases for V and 1 base for J; bases not matched to a gene: 2. The CDR3 here is CASSLATSGASYNEQFF. The CDR3 nucleotides read TGTGCCAGCAGTTTAGCGACTAGCGGGGCGTCCTACAATGAGCAGTTCTTC.

This clonotype was observed at least ten times. As DNA, the CDR3 is TGTGCCAGCATGATGTGGCGGGGAGGGGCTGAGACCCAGTACTTC. It encodes CASMMWRGGAETQYF. This sequence joins TRBV28 and TRBJ2-5, with 7 nucleotides matching TRBD2. Germline trimming cut 7 bases from V and 5 bases from J; bases unmatched to any gene: 13. This CDR3 contains 15 residues. Germline CDR1 and CDR2: MDHEN and SYDVKM.

This clonotype was recorded at least ten times. The CDR3, as DNA: TGTGCCAGCAGTTTAGTATCCCTAGCTCGATTTAACAATGAGCAGTTCTTC. It translates to CASSLVSLARFNNEQFF. The rearrangement links TRBV28 to TRBJ2-1; D perhaps matches TRBD2 (5 bases). Looked up from germline, CDR1 is MDHEN and CDR2 is SYDVKM. This CDR3 spans 17 amino acids. The ends were cut back, 2 bases at V and 5 bases at J, with 19 bases in the middle.

This clonotype was detected many times. As DNA, the CDR3 is TGTGCCATCAGTGAGGCTTTAGCGGGAGGATACAATGAGCAGTTCTTC. Protein: CAISEALAGGYNEQFF. This chain links TRBV10-3 with TRBJ2-1; 10 nucleotides match TRBD2. The germline CDR1 and CDR2 sequences are ENHRY and SYGVKD. The J segment lost 4 bases and the V segment lost 2 bases, leaving 5 bases of the junction unmatched. The CDR3 extends over 16 amino acids.

The sample holds many counts of this clonotype. The chain combines TRBV15 with TRBJ1-1; a weak D match, TRBD1 (5 bases). CDR1 and CDR2 (germline): LNHNV, YYDKDF (reference sequence). This CDR3 contains 12 residues. V shed 8 bases and J shed 5 bases, with 12 bases lying between them. In DNA form, the CDR3 reads TGTGCCACCTGGCAGGGCGGGACTGAAGCTTTCTTT. Translation: CATWQGGTEAFF.

Ten or more counts support this clonotype. The rearrangement uses TRBV6-1 and TRBJ2-1; 9 bases agree with TRBD2. With 4 bases clipped from V and 4 bases from J, the junction kept 5 bases outside the gene matches. The V gene's germline CDR1 is MNHNS and CDR2 SASEGT. This CDR3 has 15 amino acids. CDR3 residues: CASSGRLAAYNEQFF. The DNA for the CDR3 is TGTGCCAGCAGTGGTCGACTAGCGGCTTACAATGAGCAGTTCTTC.

This clonotype was counted a few times. J is TRBJ2-1 and V is TRBV7-9, with 7 bases fitting TRBD1. Germline-derived CDR1 and CDR2 are SEHNR and FQNEAQ (reference sequence). With V trimmed by 3 bases and J by 2 bases, 4 bases remained unmatched. This CDR3 is built from 15 residues. The CDR3 region has the DNA TGTGCCAGCAGCTTCGGACAGGTAACCTACAATGAGCAGTTCTTC. The encoded protein is CASSFGQVTYNEQFF. Based on the CDR3 plus reference TRBV7-9 and TRBJ2-1, the full variable domain is DTGVSQNPRHKITKRGQNVTFRCDPISEHNRLYWYRQTLGQGPEFLTYFQNEAQLEKSRLLSDRFSAERPKGSFSTLEIQRTEQGDSAMYLCASSFGQVTYNEQFFGPGTRLTVL.

A few counts support this clonotype. The V gene is TRBV4-1, the J gene TRBJ2-7; TRBD2 agrees at 8 bases. The V segment lost 0 bases and the J segment 0 bases; nucleotides outside the gene matches: 10. The CDR3 loop spans 18 amino acids. Per the germline V gene, CDR1 is MGHRA and CDR2 is YSYEKL. The DNA of the CDR3 is TGCGCCAGCAGCCAAGATACTAGCGGCCCAGGGAGCTCCTACGAGCAGTACTTC. This translates into CASSQDTSGPGSSYEQYF.

The chain carries TRBV9 and TRBJ2-1; 8 nucleotides agree with TRBD1. V gave up 4 bases and J gave up 6 bases; unmatched junction bases: 9. This CDR3 is built from 15 residues. The V gene's germline CDR1 is SGDLS and CDR2 YYNGEE. The CDR3 sequence is CASSQRTGSFNEQFF. DNA for the CDR3: TGTGCCAGCAGCCAACGGACAGGGAGTTTCAATGAGCAGTTCTTC.

This clonotype was recorded many times. The chain carries TRBV29-1 and TRBJ2-5; D might be TRBD1 (6 bases). V shed 4 bases and J shed 3 bases, with 15 bases lying between them. Germline V gene sequence: CDR1 SQVTM, CDR2 ANQGSEA. The CDR3 is 14 amino acids. The CDR3 sequence is CSVGAGASEETQYF. In DNA form, the CDR3 reads TGCAGCGTTGGGGCAGGGGCGTCGGAAGAGACCCAGTACTTC.

This chain connects TRBV28 to TRBJ2-6, with D unclear. CDR3 size: 18 residues. Trimming cost V 5 bases and J 0 bases, with 17 bases left between them. Germline CDR1 is MDHEN and CDR2 is SYDVKM. The CDR3 region is CASSDPPGRISGANVLTF. CDR3 coding DNA: TGTGCCAGCAGTGATCCCCCTGGACGGATCTCTGGGGCCAACGTCCTGACTTTC. The variable domain in full, with the rest retrieved from reference TRBV28 and TRBJ2-6, is DVKVTQSSRYLVKRTGEKVFLECVQDMDHENMFWYRQDPGLGLRLIYFSYDVKMKEKGDIPEGYSVSREKKERFSLILESASTNQTSMYLCASSDPPGRISGANVLTFGAGSRLTVL.

The sample holds a few counts of this clonotype. The gene calls are TRBV3-1 and TRBJ2-5; unclear D gene. From germline, CDR1 is LGHDT and CDR2 YNNKEL (reference sequence). The V end was cut by 0 bases, the J end by 7 bases, with 21 bases between. CDR3 size: 17 residues. The CDR3 spells CASSQERLDPRLVTQYF. DNA of the CDR3: TGTGCCAGCAGCCAAGAACGTCTAGACCCGCGCTTGGTGACCCAGTACTTC.